The 8 T cell receptor beta chains given below trace back to one sample, sequenced in a study of cytomegalovirus exposure and HLA in healthy donors. Both 60 Vbeta primers and 13 Jbeta primers went into the PCR. Measured with immunoSEQ multiplex PCR; TCRdb has only the in-frame clones, and not every one. The sample gives approximately 150,000 clones, roughly 73% of which show up once; about 4.9% is in the top ten. Sequenced sample: PBMCs. These TCRs come from a male donor in good health and CMV-seronegative.

The chain couples TRBV11-1 to TRBJ2-3, with 9 bases matching TRBD1. Germline CDR1 and CDR2: SGHAT and FQDESV (reference sequence). This CDR3 spans 15 amino acids. V was pared by 1 base and J by 1 base, with 0 bases of the junction left unmatched. The CDR3 loop reads CASSLDRGRTDTQYF. The CDR3 nucleotides read TGTGCCAGCAGCTTAGACAGGGGGCGCACAGATACGCAGTATTTT.

This chain connects TRBV6-5 to TRBJ2-7, with 8 bases fitting TRBD1. CDR1 and CDR2 (germline): MNHEY, SVGAGI. CDR3 length equals 15 residues. Trimming at V came to 5 bases and at J to 4 bases, leaving 10 bases not matched to a gene. The CDR3 loop reads CASSNTRGLLYEQYF. CDR3 nucleotides: TGTGCCAGCAGTAACACCAGGGGGCTCCTATACGAGCAGTACTTC.

This clone has a handful of counts. This chain joins TRBV9 and TRBJ1-2; 10 nucleotides match TRBD1. Germline CDR1 and CDR2: SGDLS and YYNGEE. The V gene end was trimmed by 3 bases and the J gene end by 3 bases; junction bases not matched to a gene: 8. This CDR3 has 16 amino acids. The CDR3 DNA sequence: TGTGCCAGCAGCGCCCGGGACAGGGGACTCTACTATGGCTACACCTTC. It yields the protein CASSARDRGLYYGYTF.

The chain employs TRBV10-1 and TRBJ2-7; 9 nucleotides match TRBD1. The germline V gene encodes CDR1 WNHNN and CDR2 SYGVQD (reference sequence). The CDR3 spans 14 residues. J was trimmed by 4 bases and V by 10 bases; bases with no gene match: 11. The CDR3 region has the DNA TGCGCCATCCGAAGGACAGGGGACTTGTACGAGCAGTACTTC. Translated, it gives CAIRRTGDLYEQYF.

The chain combines TRBV9 with TRBJ1-3, with D perhaps matching TRBD1 (5 bases). The length of the CDR3 is 16 residues. Germline CDR1 and CDR2: SGDLS and YYNGEE. The germline V and J ends were trimmed by 0 bases and 0 bases, with 10 bases remaining between them. DNA for the CDR3: TGTGCCAGCAGCGTAGCGCACAGGTCCTCTGGAAACACCATATATTTT. The encoded protein is CASSVAHRSSGNTIYF.

The rearrangement links TRBV15 to TRBJ2-1, with a possible D match to TRBD2 (5 bases). In germline, CDR1 is LNHNV, CDR2 YYDKDF (reference sequence). The CDR3 runs to 16 residues. Trimming shortened V by 5 bases and J by 9 bases, and 23 bases separated the two germline ends. CDR3 sequence reads: CATSSPSGRFGSEQFF. DNA for the CDR3: TGTGCCACCAGCTCCCCCAGCGGAAGGTTCGGCTCTGAGCAGTTCTTC.

V usage is TRBV19 and J usage is TRBJ1-2, with 7 positions matching TRBD1. V lost 3 bases, J lost 12 bases, and 10 bases stayed unmatched. This CDR3 contains 13 residues. Germline-derived CDR1 and CDR2 are LNHDA and SQIVND (reference sequence). CDR3 sequence (DNA): TGTGCCAGTAGTATGGGAGAAGACAGGGTGAACACCTTC. Protein: CASSMGEDRVNTF.

This chain joins TRBV27 and TRBJ2-1, with 10 nucleotides matching TRBD2. Germline CDR1 and CDR2: MNHEY and SMNVEV (reference sequence). The CDR3 covers 15 residues. After removal of 5 bases from V and 4 bases from J, the junction contained 5 bases not matched to a gene. CDR3 sequence reads: CASSPQTSGYNEQFF. The CDR3 DNA sequence: TGTGCCAGCAGTCCCCAGACTAGCGGGTACAATGAGCAGTTCTTC.